This T cell receptor beta chain was identified during a study of graft-versus-host responses after intestinal transplantation. Details on this clone: Its target is unknown.

Study results and limitations: Allografts of patients with graft-donor T cell macrochimerism showed high graft-versus-host to host-versus-graft clone ratios.

Germline CDR1 and CDR2: LGHNA and YSLEER. V trimming: 4 bases; J trimming: 7 bases; junction bases outside the gene matches: 2. The CDR3 length is 13 residues. Profiled with immunoSEQ multiplex PCR; TCRdb holds only in-frame clones, not every one. This table has 130,000 to 150,000 clones, 92% appearing once. Sequencing used unstimulated CD4+ T cells sorted from spleen or lymph node cells, obtained before intestinal transplant. The V and J genes are TRBV4-3 and TRBJ2-1; 9 bases are shared with TRBD1. This sequence was found in a human donor who received an intestinal transplant. The CDR3 here is CASSRDRANEQFF. CDR3 coding DNA: TGCGCCAGCAGCCGGGACAGGGCGAATGAGCAGTTCTTC.